This note documents a single T cell receptor beta chain sequence. Its antigen is still unknown. The data were obtained in a study of ipilimumab plus nivolumab after autologous stem cell transplantation. On the study more broadly: A median of roughly eight nivolumab and 5 or 6 ipilimumab doses were given. Study-level points and caveats: The authors say TCR, Treg and microbiome findings warrant further study.

V lost 5 bases and J lost 7; bases outside the gene matches: 13. CDR3 length: 15 amino acids. Germline V gene sequence: CDR1 SNHLY, CDR2 FYNNEI. Clones were read by immunoSEQ multiplex PCR, and TCRdb kept only the in-frame ones, dropping some. The sample has under 25,000 clones, about 81% seen once. Starting 14 to 28 days after autologous transplant, ipilimumab 1 mg/kg was given. Patients received nivolumab 3 mg/kg at weeks 1, 4, 7, 10, then fortnightly to week 26. The chain employs TRBV2 and TRBJ2-7, with 8 bases that match TRBD2. The specimen comprised PBMCs, sampled in a trial of ipilimumab plus nivolumab as post-transplant consolidation. The receptor comes from a male donor with diffuse large B-cell lymphoma. CDR3 DNA: TGTGCCAGCAGTCTGCGTGGGGCGGGGGGCAGGGAGCAGTACTTC. It codes for CASSLRGAGGREQYF.